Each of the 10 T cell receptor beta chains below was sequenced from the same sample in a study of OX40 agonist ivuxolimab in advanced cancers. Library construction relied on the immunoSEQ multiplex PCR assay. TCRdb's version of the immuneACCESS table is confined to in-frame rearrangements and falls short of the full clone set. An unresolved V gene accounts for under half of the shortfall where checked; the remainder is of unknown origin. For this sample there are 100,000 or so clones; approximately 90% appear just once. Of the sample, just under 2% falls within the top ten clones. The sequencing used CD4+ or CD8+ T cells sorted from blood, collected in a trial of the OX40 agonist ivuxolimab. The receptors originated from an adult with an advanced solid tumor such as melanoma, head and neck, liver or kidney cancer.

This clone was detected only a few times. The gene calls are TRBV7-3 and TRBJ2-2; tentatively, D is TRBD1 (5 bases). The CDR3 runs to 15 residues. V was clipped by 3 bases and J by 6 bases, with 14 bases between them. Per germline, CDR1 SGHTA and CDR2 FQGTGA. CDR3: CASSLSGLGSGELFF. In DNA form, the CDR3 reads TGTGCCAGCAGCTTGTCAGGGTTAGGTTCCGGGGAGCTGTTTTTT.

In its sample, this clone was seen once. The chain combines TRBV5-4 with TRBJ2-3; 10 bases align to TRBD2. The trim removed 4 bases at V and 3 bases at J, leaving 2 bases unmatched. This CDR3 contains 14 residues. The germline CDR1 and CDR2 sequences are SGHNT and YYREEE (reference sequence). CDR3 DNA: TGTGCCAGCAGCCGGACTAGCGGTACAGATACGCAGTATTTT. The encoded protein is CASSRTSGTDTQYF.

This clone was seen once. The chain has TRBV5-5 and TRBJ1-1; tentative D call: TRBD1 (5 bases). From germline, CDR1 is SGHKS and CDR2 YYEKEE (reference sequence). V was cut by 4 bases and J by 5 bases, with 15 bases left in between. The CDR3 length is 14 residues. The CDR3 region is CASSGRDEGTEAFF. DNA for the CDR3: TGTGCCAGCAGCGGCCGGGACGAAGGGACTGAAGCTTTCTTT.

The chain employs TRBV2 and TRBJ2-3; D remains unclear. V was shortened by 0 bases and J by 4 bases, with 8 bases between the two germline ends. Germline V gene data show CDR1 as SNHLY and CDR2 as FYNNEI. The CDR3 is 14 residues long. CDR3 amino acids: CASSEAFTPDTQYF. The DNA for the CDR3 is TGTGCCAGCAGTGAAGCATTCACTCCAGATACGCAGTATTTT.

The chain's CDR3 is CASSEGDPAYNEQFF. The CDR3 DNA reads as TGTGCCAGCAGTGAGGGGGACCCGGCCTACAATGAGCAGTTCTTC. The chain joins TRBV6-6 to TRBJ2-1; tentatively, D is TRBD1 (6 bases). The germline gives CDR1 MNHNY, CDR2 SVGAGI (reference sequence). The CDR3 sequence is 15 residues long. V gave up 5 bases and J gave up 2 bases, with 13 bases separating them.

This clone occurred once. The CDR3 region is CASSSTGTSVSYEQYF. CDR3 coding DNA: TGTGCCAGCAGTTCAACCGGGACTAGCGTTTCCTACGAGCAGTACTTC. This sequence joins TRBV28 and TRBJ2-7; 10 positions match TRBD2. Germline-derived CDR1 and CDR2 are MDHEN and SYDVKM. This CDR3 has 16 amino acids. The V gene end was trimmed by 4 bases and the J gene end by 1 base; junction bases not matched to a gene: 7.

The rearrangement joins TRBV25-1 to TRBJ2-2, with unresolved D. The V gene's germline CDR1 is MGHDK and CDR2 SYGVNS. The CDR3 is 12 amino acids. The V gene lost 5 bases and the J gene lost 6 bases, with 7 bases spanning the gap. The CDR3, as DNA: TGTGCCAGCAGTACCACTGCCGGGGAGCTGTTTTTT. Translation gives CASSTTAGELFF. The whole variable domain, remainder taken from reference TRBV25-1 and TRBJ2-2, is EADIYQTPRYLVIGTGKKITLECSQTMGHDKMYWYQQDPGMELHLIHYSYGVNSTEKGDLSSESTVSRIRTEHFPLTLESARPSHTSQYLCASSTTAGELFFGEGSRLTVL.

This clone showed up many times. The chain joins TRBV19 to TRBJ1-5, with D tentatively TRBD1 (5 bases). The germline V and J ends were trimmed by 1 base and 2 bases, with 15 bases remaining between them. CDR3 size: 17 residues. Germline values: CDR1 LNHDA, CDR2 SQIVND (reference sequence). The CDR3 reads CASSIGQGGGRNQPQHF. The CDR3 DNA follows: TGTGCCAGTAGTATAGGCCAGGGAGGTGGCCGCAATCAGCCCCAGCATTTT.

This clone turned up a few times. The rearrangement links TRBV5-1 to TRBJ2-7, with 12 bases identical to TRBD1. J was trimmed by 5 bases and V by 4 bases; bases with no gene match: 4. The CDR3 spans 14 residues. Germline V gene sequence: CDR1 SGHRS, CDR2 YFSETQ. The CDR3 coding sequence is TGCGCCAGCAGCGGGGGACAGGGGGCGAACGAGCAGTACTTC. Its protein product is CASSGGQGANEQYF. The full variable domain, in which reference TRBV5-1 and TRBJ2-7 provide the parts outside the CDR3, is KAGVTQTPRYLIKTRGQQVTLSCSPISGHRSVSWYQQTPGQGLQFLFEYFSETQRNKGNFPGRFSGRQFSNSRSEMNVSTLELGDSALYLCASSGGQGANEQYFGPGTRLTVT.

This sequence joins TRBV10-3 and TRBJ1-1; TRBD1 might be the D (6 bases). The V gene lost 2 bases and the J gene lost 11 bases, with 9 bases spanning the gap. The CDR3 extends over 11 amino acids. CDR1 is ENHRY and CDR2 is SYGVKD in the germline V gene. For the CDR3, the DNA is TGTGCCATCAGTGAGAGGGGGGAGGCTTTCTTT. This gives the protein CAISERGEAFF.